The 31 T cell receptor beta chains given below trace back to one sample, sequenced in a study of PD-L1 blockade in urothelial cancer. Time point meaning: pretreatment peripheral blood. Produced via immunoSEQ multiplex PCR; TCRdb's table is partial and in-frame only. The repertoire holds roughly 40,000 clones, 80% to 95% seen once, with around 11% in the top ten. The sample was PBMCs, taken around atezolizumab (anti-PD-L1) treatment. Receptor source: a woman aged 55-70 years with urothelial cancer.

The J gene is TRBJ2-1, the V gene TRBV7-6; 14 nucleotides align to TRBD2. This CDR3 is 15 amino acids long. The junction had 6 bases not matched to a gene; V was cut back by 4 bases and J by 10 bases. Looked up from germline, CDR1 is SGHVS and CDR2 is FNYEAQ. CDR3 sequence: CASSSGLAGVSEQFF. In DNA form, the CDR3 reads TGTGCCAGCAGCTCGGGACTAGCGGGAGTCTCGGAGCAGTTCTTC.

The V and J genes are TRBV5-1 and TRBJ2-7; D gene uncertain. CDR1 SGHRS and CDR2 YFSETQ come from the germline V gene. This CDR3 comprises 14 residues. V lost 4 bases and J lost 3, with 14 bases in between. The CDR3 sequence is CASSQTGGSYEQYF. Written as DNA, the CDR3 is TGCGCCAGCAGCCAAACCGGCGGCAGCTACGAGCAGTACTTC. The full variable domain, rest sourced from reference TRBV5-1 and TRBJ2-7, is KAGVTQTPRYLIKTRGQQVTLSCSPISGHRSVSWYQQTPGQGLQFLFEYFSETQRNKGNFPGRFSGRQFSNSRSEMNVSTLELGDSALYLCASSQTGGSYEQYFGPGTRLTVT.

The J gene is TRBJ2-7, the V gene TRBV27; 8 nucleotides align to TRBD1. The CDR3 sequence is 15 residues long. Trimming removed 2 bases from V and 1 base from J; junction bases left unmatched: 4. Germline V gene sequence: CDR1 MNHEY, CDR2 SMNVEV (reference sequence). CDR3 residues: CASSLGQGASYEQYF. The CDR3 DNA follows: TGTGCCAGCAGTTTAGGGCAGGGGGCTTCCTACGAGCAGTACTTC.

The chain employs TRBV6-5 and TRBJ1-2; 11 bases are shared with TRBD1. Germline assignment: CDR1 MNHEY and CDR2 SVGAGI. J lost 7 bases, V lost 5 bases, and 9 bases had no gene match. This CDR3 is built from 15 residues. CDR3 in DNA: TGTGCCAGCAGTACGCCGGGACAGGGGGATGTTGGCTACACCTTC. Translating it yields CASSTPGQGDVGYTF.

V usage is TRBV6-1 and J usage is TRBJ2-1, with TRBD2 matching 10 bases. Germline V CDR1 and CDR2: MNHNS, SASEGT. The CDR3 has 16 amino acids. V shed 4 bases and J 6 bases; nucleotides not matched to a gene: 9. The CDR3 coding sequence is TGTGCCAGCAGTGTGCAGGGACTAGCGCCCCTCAATGAGCAGTTCTTC. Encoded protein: CASSVQGLAPLNEQFF.

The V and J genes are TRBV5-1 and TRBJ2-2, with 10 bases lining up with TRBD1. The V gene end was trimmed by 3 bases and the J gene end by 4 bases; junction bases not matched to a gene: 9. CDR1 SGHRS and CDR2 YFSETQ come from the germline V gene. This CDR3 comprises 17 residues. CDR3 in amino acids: CASSSTPGQGTTGELFF. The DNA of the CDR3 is TGCGCCAGCAGCTCAACGCCGGGACAGGGGACCACCGGGGAGCTGTTTTTT.

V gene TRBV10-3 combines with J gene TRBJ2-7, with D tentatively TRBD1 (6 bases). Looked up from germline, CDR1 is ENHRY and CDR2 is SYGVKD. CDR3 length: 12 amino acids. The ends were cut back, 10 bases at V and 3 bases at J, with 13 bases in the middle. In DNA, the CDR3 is TGTGCCAGCCAGACAGGAAGCTACGAGCAGTACTTC. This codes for CASQTGSYEQYF.

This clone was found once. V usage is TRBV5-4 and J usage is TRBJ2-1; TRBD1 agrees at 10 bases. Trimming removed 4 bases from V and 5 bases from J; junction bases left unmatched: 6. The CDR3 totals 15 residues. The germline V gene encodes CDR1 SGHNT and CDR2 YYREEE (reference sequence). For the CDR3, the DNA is TGTGCCAGCAGCCTGGGACAGGGGTTTAACAATGAGCAGTTCTTC. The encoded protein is CASSLGQGFNNEQFF.

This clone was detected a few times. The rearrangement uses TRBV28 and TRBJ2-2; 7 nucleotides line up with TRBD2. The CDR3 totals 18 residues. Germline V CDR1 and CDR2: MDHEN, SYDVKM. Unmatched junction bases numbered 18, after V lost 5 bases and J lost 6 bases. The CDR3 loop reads CASSTFRLKRELAGELFF. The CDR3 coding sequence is TGTGCCAGCAGTACATTCCGACTAAAGCGGGAATTGGCCGGGGAGCTGTTTTTT.

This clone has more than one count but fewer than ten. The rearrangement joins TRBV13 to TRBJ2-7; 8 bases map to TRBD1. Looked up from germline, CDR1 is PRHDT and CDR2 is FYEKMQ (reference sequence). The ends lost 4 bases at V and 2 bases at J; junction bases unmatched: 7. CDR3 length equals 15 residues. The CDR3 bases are TGTGCCAGCAGCTCTTCGTCACAGGGGGCCTACGAGCAGTACTTC. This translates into CASSSSSQGAYEQYF.

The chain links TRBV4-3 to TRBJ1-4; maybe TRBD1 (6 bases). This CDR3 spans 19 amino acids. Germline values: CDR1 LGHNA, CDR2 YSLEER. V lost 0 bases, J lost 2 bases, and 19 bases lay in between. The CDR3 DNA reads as TGCGCCAGCAGCCAAGATCCGGGGAGGGGGGGGATCACTAATGAAAAACTGTTTTTT. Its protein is CASSQDPGRGGITNEKLFF.

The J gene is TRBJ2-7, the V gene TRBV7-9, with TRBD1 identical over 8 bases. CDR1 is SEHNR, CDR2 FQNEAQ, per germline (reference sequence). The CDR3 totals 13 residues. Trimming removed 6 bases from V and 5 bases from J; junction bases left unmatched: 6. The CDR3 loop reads CASRNPRGHEQYF. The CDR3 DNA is TGTGCCAGCAGGAACCCCAGGGGGCACGAGCAGTACTTC.

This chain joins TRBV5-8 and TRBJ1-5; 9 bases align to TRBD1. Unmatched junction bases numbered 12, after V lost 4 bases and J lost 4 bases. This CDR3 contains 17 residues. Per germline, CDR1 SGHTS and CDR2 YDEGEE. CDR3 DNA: TGTGCCAGCAGCACGCAACCCGGGACAGGGTTAAATCAGCCCCAGCATTTT. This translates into CASSTQPGTGLNQPQHF.

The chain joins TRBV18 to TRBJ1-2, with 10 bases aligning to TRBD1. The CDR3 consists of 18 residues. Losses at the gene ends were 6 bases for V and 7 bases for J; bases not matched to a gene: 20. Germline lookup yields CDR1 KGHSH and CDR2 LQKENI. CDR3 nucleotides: TGTGCCAGCTCGCTGGCACCGGGGACAGGGGTCGCTAAGGCTGGCTACACCTTC. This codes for CASSLAPGTGVAKAGYTF.

CDR3 protein: CSVGALIGQGTGELFF. In DNA form, the CDR3 reads TGCAGCGTTGGGGCTCTTATAGGACAGGGAACCGGGGAGCTGTTTTTT. The V and J genes are TRBV29-1 and TRBJ2-2; 8 bases align to TRBD1. Germline CDR1 is SQVTM and CDR2 is ANQGSEA. This CDR3 is 16 amino acids long. The junction had 12 bases not matched to a gene; V was cut back by 4 bases and J by 5 bases.

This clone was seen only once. CDR3 in amino acids: CASSGERQRNTGELFF. The CDR3 DNA follows: TGTGCCAGCAGCGGCGAGAGACAGAGAAACACCGGGGAGCTGTTTTTT. The genes are TRBV7-8 and TRBJ2-2, with a possible D match to TRBD1 (5 bases). In germline, CDR1 is SGHVS, CDR2 FQNEAQ. V gave up 5 bases and J gave up 2 bases, with 15 bases separating them. CDR3 size: 16 residues.

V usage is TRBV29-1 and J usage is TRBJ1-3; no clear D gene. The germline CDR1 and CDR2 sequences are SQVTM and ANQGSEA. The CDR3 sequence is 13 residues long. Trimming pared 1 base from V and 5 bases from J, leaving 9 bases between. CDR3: CSVEAGNRNTIYF. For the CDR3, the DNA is TGCAGCGTTGAAGCGGGGAACAGAAACACCATATATTTT.

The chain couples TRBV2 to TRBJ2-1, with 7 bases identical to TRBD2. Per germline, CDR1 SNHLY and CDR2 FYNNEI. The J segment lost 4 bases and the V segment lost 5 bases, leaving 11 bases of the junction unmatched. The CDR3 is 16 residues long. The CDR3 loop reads CASSTLTGRMYNEQFF. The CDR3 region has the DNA TGTGCCAGCAGTACCTTAACCGGGAGGATGTACAATGAGCAGTTCTTC.

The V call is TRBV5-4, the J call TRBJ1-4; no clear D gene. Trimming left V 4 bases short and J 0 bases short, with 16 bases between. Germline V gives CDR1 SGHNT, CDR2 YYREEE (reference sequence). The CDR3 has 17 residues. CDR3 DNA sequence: TGTGCCAGCAGCCCCGGCACGGGGTTTGCAACTAATGAAAAACTGTTTTTT. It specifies CASSPGTGFATNEKLFF.

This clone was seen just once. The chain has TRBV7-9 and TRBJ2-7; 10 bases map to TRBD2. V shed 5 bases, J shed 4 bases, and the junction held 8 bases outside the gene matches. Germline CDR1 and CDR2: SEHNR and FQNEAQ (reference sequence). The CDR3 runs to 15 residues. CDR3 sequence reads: CASSPQREGRYEQYF. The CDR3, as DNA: TGTGCCAGCAGCCCTCAGCGGGAGGGCCGTTACGAGCAGTACTTC.

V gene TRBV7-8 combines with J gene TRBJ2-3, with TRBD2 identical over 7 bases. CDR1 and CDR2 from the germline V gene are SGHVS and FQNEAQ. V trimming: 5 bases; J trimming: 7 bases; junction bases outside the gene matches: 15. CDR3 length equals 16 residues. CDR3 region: CASSPGGGEVKNTQYF. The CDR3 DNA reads TGTGCCAGCAGCCCAGGCGGGGGAGAGGTTAAAAATACGCAGTATTTT. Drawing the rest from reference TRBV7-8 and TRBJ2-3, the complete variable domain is GAGVSQSPRYKVAKRGQDVALRCDPISGHVSLFWYQQALGQGPEFLTYFQNEAQLDKSGLPSDRFFAERPEGSVSTLKIQRTQQEDSAVYLCASSPGGGEVKNTQYFGPGTRLTVL.

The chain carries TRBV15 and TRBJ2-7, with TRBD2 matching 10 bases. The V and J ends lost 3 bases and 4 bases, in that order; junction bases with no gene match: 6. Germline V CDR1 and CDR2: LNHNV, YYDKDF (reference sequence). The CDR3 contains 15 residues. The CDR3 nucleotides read TGTGCCACCAGCAGTCGAACTAGCGGGAATTACGAGCAGTACTTC. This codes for CATSSRTSGNYEQYF.

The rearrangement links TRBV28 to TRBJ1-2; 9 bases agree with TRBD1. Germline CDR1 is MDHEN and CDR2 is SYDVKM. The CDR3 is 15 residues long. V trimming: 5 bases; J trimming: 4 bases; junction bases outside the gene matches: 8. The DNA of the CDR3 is TGTGCCAGCAGTGGAACAGGGGGCGCTAGCTATGGCTACACCTTC. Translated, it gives CASSGTGGASYGYTF.

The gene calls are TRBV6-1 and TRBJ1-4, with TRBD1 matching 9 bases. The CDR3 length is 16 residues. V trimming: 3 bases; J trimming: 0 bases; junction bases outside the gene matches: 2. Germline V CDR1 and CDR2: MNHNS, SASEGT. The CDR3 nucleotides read TGTGCCAGCAGTGAGACAGGGGGGGCAACTAATGAAAAACTGTTTTTT. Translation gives CASSETGGATNEKLFF.

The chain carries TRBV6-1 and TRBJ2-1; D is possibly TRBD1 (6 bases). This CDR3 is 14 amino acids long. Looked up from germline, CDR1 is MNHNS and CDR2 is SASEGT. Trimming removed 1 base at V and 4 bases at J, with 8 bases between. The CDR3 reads CASSEDRAYNEQFF. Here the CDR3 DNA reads TGTGCCAGCAGTGAAGACAGGGCTTACAATGAGCAGTTCTTC.

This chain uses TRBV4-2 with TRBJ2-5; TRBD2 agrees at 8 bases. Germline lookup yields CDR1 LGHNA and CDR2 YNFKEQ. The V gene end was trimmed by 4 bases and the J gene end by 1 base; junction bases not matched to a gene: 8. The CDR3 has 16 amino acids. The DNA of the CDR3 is TGTGCCAGCAGCCCAGCCAAGAGCGGGGGCCAAGAGACCCAGTACTTC. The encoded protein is CASSPAKSGGQETQYF.

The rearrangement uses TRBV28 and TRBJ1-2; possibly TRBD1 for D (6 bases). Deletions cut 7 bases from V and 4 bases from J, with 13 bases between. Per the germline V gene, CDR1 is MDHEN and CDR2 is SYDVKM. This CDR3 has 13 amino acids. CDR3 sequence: CASTEGGPYGYTF. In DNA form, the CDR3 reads TGTGCCAGCACCGAGGGGGGGCCCTATGGCTACACCTTC.

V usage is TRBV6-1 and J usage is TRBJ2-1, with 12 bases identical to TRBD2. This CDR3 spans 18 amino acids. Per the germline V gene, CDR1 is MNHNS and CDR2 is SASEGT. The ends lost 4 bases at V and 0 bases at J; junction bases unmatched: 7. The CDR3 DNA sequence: TGTGCCAGCAGTGGACTAGCGGGAGACTACGGCTCCTACAATGAGCAGTTCTTC. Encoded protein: CASSGLAGDYGSYNEQFF.

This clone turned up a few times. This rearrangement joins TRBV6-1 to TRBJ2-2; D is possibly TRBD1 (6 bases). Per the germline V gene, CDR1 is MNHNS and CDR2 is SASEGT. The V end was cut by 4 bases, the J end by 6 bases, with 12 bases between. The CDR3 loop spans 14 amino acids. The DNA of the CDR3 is TGTGCCAGCAGTGTACAGGGTCCGTCCGGGGAGCTGTTTTTT. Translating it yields CASSVQGPSGELFF.

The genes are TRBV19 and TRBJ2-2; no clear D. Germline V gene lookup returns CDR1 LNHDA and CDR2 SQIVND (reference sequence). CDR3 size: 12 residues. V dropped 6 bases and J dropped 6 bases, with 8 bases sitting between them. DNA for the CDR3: TGTGCCAGTAGCGGGTCCCCCGGGGAGCTGTTTTTT. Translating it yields CASSGSPGELFF.

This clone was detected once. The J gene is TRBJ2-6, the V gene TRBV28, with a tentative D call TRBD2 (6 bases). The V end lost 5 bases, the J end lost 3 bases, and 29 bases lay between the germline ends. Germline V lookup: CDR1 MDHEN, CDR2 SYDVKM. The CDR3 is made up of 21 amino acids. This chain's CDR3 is CASSTGNLINKAGNGANVLTF. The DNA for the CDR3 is TGTGCCAGCAGTACAGGAAATTTGATAAATAAGGCGGGGAATGGGGCCAACGTCCTGACTTTC. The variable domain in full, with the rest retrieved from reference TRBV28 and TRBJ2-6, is DVKVTQSSRYLVKRTGEKVFLECVQDMDHENMFWYRQDPGLGLRLIYFSYDVKMKEKGDIPEGYSVSREKKERFSLILESASTNQTSMYLCASSTGNLINKAGNGANVLTFGAGSRLTVL.